This T cell receptor (beta chain) was retrieved from a study of T cell repertoires in cytomegalovirus infection (dated by TCRdb to the late 2010s). Describing the broader study: The HLA type of each donor mattered for the analysis, because public TCR beta signatures pointed to carriage of CMV infection along with the matching HLA type.

The research as a whole found: The ex vivo response was dominated by HLA-C-restricted CMV-specific TCR beta clonotypes, and the single most frequent clonotype in two of eight donors was supplied by these HLA-C-restricted clonotypes. In both this cohort and an independent roughly 350-donor cohort, the cumulative frequency of public TCR beta family members distinguished carriers of CMV infection plus the relevant HLA type.

Instrument used: Illumina HiSeq 1500. TCRdb redid the processing of the public reads, applying fastp at Q25 and MiXCR, and retained in-frame beta chains. Each entry is one CDR3 protein sequence, shown with its most common DNA and genes. The sample has approximately 490,000 distinct CDR3 sequences on record, about 11% of them singletons. The ten largest clones represent 10% to 13% of the sample. From cysteine to phenylalanine, the CDR3 is 15 amino acids long. Left in the record is the CDR3 DNA by itself, 45 bases read in frame from the first base. CDR1 LGHDT and CDR2 YNNKEL were looked up in the germline V gene (reference sequence). The junction carries 13 bases between V and J, which are trimmed by 2 bases and 6 bases respectively. This clonotype was seen ten or more times. Its antigen remains unidentified. No qualities accompany the bases; no much larger clone lies one base away.

The chain links TRBV3-1 with TRBJ2-2; the D gene cannot be resolved reliably. The TCR sequence derives from a human donor in good health (CMV status not recorded). Some clones in this sample may be carry-over from other donors' samples. Sequencing was done on a sample of PBMCs. The base sequence is TGTGCCAGCAGCCAACCGACCAAGAAGGCCGGGGAGCTGTTTTTT. Its product reads: CASSQPTKKAGELFF.